This TCR beta chain was identified during a study of T cells in Graves' hyperthyroidism and ophthalmopathy. RNA transcripts provided the source from which TCR beta CDR3 regions were amplified. When the TCR CDR3 underwent first-round RT-PCR, the HTBI primer set was used. TCRdb reprocessed the multiplex PCR reads via MiXCR and lists one record per CDR3 protein. The profile shows 130,000 to 150,000 distinct CDR3 sequences, roughly a fifth of them singletons. Trimming pared 1 base from V and 4 bases from J, leaving 14 bases between. Germline values: CDR1 SGHVS, CDR2 FQNEAQ. This CDR3 spans 16 amino acids.

The chain combines TRBV7-8 with TRBJ2-1; no firm D call. Sequencing used blood. The clonotype comes from a woman aged 45-65 years with Graves' hyperthyroidism that later progressed to Graves' ophthalmopathy. The CDR3 sequence: CASSLGQDASYNEQFF. CDR3 bases: TGTGCCAGCAGCTTAGGGCAAGACGCATCATACAATGAGCAGTTCTTC.